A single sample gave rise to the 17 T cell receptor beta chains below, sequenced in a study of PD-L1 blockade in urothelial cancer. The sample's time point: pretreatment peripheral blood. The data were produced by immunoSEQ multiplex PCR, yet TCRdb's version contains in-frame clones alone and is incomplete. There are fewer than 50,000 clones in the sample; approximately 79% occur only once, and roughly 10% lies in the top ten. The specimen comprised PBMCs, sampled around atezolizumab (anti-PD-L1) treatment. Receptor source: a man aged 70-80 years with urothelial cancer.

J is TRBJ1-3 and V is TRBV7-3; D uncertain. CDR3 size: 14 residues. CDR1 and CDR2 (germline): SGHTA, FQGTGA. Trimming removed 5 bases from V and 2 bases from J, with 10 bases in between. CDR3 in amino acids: CASSDEAAGNTIYF. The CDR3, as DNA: TGTGCCAGCAGCGATGAGGCGGCTGGAAACACCATATATTTT.

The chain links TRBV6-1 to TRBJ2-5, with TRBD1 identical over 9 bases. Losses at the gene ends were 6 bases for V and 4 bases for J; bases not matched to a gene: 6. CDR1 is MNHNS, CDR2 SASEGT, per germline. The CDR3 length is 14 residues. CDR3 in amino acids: CASRRGGQGETQYF. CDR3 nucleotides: TGTGCCAGCAGGAGAGGGGGACAGGGAGAGACCCAGTACTTC.

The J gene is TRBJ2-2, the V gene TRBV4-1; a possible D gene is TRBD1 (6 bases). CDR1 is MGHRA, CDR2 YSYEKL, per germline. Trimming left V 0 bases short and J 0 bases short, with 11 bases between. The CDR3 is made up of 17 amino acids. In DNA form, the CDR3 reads TGCGCCAGCAGCCAAGAAGCGCGACAGGCGAACACCGGGGAGCTGTTTTTT. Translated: CASSQEARQANTGELFF.

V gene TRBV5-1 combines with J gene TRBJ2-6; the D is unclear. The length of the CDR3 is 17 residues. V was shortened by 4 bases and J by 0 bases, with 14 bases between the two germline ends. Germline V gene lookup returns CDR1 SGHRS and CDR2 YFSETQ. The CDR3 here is CASSALTTSSGANVLTF. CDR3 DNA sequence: TGCGCCAGCAGCGCTCTTACTACCAGCTCTGGGGCCAACGTCCTGACTTTC.

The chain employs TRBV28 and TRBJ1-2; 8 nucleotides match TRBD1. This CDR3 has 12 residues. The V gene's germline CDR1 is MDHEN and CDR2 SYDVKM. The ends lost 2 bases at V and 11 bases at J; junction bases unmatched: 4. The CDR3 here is CASSLGQGDYTF. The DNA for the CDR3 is TGTGCCAGCAGTTTAGGACAGGGAGATTACACCTTC.

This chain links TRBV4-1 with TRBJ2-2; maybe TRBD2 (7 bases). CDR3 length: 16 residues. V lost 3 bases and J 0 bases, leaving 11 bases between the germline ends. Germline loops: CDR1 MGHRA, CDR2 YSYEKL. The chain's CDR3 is CASSHPGGANTGELFF. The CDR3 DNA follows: TGCGCCAGCAGCCACCCGGGGGGCGCGAACACCGGGGAGCTGTTTTTT.

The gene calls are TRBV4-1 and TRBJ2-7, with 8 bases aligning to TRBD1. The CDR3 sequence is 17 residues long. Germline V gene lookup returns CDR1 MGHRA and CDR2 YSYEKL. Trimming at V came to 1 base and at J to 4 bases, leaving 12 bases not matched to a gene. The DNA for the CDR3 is TGCGCCAGCAGCCAAGTTAGCTTTGCAGGGGGCGAATACGAGCAGTACTTC. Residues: CASSQVSFAGGEYEQYF.

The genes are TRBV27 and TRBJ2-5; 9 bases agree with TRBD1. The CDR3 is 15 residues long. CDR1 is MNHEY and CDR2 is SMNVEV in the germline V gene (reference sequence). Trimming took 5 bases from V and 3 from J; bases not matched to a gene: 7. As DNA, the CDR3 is TGTGCCAGCAGTCCCCTAGACAGGGGGGAAGAGACCCAGTACTTC. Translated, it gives CASSPLDRGEETQYF.

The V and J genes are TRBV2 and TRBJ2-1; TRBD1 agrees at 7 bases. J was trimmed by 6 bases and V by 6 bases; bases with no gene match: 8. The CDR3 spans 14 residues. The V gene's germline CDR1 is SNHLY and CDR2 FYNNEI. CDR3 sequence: CASRGQGVLNEQFF. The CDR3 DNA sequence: TGTGCCAGCAGAGGGCAGGGGGTCCTCAATGAGCAGTTCTTC.

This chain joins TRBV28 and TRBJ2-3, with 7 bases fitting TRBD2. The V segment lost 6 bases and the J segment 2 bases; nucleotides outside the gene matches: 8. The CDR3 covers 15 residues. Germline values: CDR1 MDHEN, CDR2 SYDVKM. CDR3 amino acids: CASRITGGSTDTQYF. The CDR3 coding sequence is TGTGCCAGCAGAATAACGGGAGGATCCACAGATACGCAGTATTTT.

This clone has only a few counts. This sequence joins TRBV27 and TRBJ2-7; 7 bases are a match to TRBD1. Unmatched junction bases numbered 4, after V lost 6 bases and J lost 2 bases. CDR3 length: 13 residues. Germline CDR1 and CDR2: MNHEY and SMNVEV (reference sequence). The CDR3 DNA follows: TGTGCCAGCAGAAGGACAGGTCCCTACGAGCAGTACTTC. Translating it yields CASRRTGPYEQYF.

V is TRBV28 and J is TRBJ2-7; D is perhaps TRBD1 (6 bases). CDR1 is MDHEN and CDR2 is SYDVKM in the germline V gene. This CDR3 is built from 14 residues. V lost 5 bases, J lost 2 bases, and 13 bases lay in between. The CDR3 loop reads CASSPPGQPYEQYF. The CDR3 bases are TGTGCCAGCAGTCCACCGGGACAACCCTACGAGCAGTACTTC.

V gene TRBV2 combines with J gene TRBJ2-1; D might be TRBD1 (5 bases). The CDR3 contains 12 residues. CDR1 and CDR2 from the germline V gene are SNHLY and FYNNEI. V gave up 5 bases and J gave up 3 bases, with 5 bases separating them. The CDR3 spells CASSTGYNEQFF. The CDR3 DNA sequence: TGTGCCAGCAGTACAGGCTACAATGAGCAGTTCTTC.

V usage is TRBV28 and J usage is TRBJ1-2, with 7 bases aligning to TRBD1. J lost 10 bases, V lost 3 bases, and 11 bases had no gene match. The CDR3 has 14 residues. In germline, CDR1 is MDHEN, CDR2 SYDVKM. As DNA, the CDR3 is TGTGCCAGCAGTTTTGTCGACAGGGATGCCCACTACACCTTC. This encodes CASSFVDRDAHYTF.

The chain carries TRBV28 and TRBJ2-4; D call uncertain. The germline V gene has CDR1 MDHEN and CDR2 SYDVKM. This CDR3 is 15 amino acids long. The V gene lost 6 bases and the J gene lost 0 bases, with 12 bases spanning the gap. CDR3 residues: CASSPRGAAKNIQYF. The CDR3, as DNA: TGTGCCAGCAGCCCGCGAGGCGCAGCCAAAAACATTCAGTACTTC.

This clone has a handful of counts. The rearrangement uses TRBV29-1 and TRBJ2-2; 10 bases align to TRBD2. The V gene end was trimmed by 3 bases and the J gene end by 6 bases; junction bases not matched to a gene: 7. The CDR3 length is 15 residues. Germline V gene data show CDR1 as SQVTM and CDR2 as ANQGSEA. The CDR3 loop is CSVERVAGGPGELFF. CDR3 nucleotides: TGCAGCGTTGAGAGGGTAGCGGGAGGCCCCGGGGAGCTGTTTTTT.

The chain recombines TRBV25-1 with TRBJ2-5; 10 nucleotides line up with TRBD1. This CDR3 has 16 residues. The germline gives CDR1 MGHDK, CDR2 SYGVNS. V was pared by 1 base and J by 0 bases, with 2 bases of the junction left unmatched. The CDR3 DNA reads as TGTGCCAGCAGTGAATGGGGGACAGGGGACCAAGAGACCCAGTACTTC. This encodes CASSEWGTGDQETQYF.